This T cell receptor (beta chain) is drawn from a study of blood T cell repertoires in COVID-19. Germline assignment: CDR1 MGHDK and CDR2 SYGVNS. This CDR3 spans 14 amino acids. V dropped 4 bases and J dropped 5; count of bases not matched to a gene: 1. Libraries were prepared by immunoSEQ multiplex PCR; TCRdb keeps only in-frame clonotypes and omits some of them. The sample holds about 480,000 clones; more than 85% are singletons and the top ten take about 4.3%. The TCR comes from a woman aged 25 to 39 with acute or convalescent COVID-19. Sequencing was carried out using peripheral blood. This sequence joins TRBV25-1 and TRBJ2-1, with 11 bases identical to TRBD1. This CDR3 is CASSGTGGHNEQFF. CDR3 in DNA: TGTGCCAGCAGTGGGACAGGGGGCCACAATGAGCAGTTCTTC.